The 5 T cell receptor beta chains below come from one sample, sequenced in a study of CD8 T cells in ankylosing spondylitis. TCRdb reanalysed the 5' RACE reads using MiXCR and keeps one entry per CDR3 protein. The sample lists some 120,000 distinct CDR3 sequences; roughly 15% were seen once. Sequencing was carried out using blood, either unsorted or a sorted T cell fraction (not recorded which). All receptors derive from a female donor with ankylosing spondylitis or in good health (not recorded which).

This clonotype was counted between two and nine times. The gene calls are TRBV7-3 and TRBJ1-2; weak D call: TRBD1 (5 bases). V lost 5 bases and J lost 2, with 15 bases in between. The V gene's germline CDR1 is SGHTA and CDR2 FQGTGA. This CDR3 has 15 amino acids. The CDR3 nucleotides are TGTGCCAGCAGCCCACGCGCAGGGACGAACTATGGCTACACCTTC. The encoded protein is CASSPRAGTNYGYTF. The variable domain in full, with the rest retrieved from reference TRBV7-3 and TRBJ1-2, is GAGVSQTPSNKVTEKGKYVELRCDPISGHTALYWYRQSLGQGPEFLIYFQGTGAADDSGLPNDRFFAVRPEGSVSTLKIQRTERGDSAVYLCASSPRAGTNYGYTFGSGTRLTVV.

In the case of this clonotype: Given a much more abundant clone one base away, this may be a read error. This chain uses TRBV10-3 with TRBJ2-7; D gene unclear. The CDR3 runs to 12 residues. V lost 4 bases and J 3 bases, leaving 7 bases between the germline ends. The germline V gene has CDR1 ENHRY and CDR2 SYGVKD. The CDR3 DNA sequence: TGTGCCATCAGTGGGGTGGACTACGAGCAGTACTTC. Its protein is CAISGVDYEQYF.

Concerning this clonotype itself: This may come from a read error, since a much larger clone is one base off. The rearrangement uses TRBV12-3 or TRBV12-4 and TRBJ2-7, with 8 nucleotides matching TRBD1. The CDR3 consists of 14 residues. CDR3 amino acids: CASTLGQGAVEQHF. Written as DNA, the CDR3 is TGTGCCAGCACCTTGGGGCAGGGGGCGGTCGAGCAGCACTTC.

The rearrangement uses TRBV29-1 and TRBJ1-2, with no clear D. CDR1 and CDR2 (germline): SQVTM, ANQGSEA. The CDR3 is 11 amino acids. CDR3: CSGLGSYGYTF. The DNA for the CDR3 is TGCAGTGGGCTGGGGTCCTATGGCTACACCTTC.

The rearrangement uses TRBV27 and TRBJ1-1, with 8 bases that match TRBD1. V gave up 8 bases and J gave up 4 bases; unmatched junction bases: 9. CDR3 length: 14 amino acids. The V gene's germline CDR1 is MNHEY and CDR2 SMNVEV (reference sequence). CDR3 amino acids: CASARDRGGTEAFF. CDR3 in DNA: TGTGCCAGCGCCCGCGACAGGGGAGGCACTGAAGCTTTCTTT.